The 3 T cell receptor beta chains listed next were all sequenced from one sample in a study of T-cell memory formation after mild COVID-19. TCRdb processed the 5' RACE reads anew with MiXCR; each CDR3 protein has one entry. The repertoire holds under 300,000 distinct CDR3 sequences, with roughly 9.4% as singletons. The material sequenced was PBMCs or a T cell subset sorted from them (not recorded which). The receptor set was obtained from a young man who had mild COVID-19 (a few samples of this study predate the infection). Cell type and time point are not known.

This clonotype was seen a few times. The chain uses TRBV19 and TRBJ2-2, with 10 bases matching TRBD1. The CDR3 loop spans 13 amino acids. V lost 6 bases, J lost 7 bases, and 2 bases stayed unmatched. Germline CDR1 LNHDA, CDR2 SQIVND (reference sequence). CDR3: CASRGTGVGELFF. In nucleotides, the CDR3 is TGTGCCAGTAGGGGGACAGGGGTCGGGGAGCTGTTTTTT.

This clonotype was observed a handful of times. This chain uses TRBV11-3 with TRBJ2-5, with D possibly being TRBD1 or TRBD2 (5 bases each). This CDR3 is built from 14 residues. The germline gives CDR1 SGHNT, CDR2 YENEEA. V was shortened by 5 bases and J by 4 bases, with 14 bases between the two germline ends. The CDR3 spells CASSAGTGRETQYF. The CDR3 nucleotides are TGTGCCAGCAGCGCGGGCACAGGTCGAGAGACCCAGTACTTC.

The chain employs TRBV28 and TRBJ2-5; 7 bases align to TRBD2. The V gene's germline CDR1 is MDHEN and CDR2 SYDVKM. The length of the CDR3 is 13 residues. V gave up 5 bases and J gave up 3 bases; unmatched junction bases: 3. CDR3 loop: CASSGGVEETQYF. In nucleotides, the CDR3 is TGTGCCAGCAGTGGGGGGGTAGAAGAGACCCAGTACTTC.